This TCR beta chain was sequenced in a study of spatial heterogeneity in lung cancer. On the study more broadly: Alpha-chain sequences were detected in numbers that were consistently lower than beta-chain sequences.

Whole-study findings and limits: The number of expanded tumor alpha and beta chains correlated with mutation number. Nonsynonymous mutation counts, ubiquitous and regional, were tracked by the respective counts of ubiquitous and regional expanded TCRs.

There are 16 residues in the CDR3. The germline gives CDR1 ENHRY, CDR2 SYGVKD. With 3 bases clipped from V and 0 bases from J, the junction kept 5 bases outside the gene matches. In the library, each TCR cDNA molecule bore its own unique molecular identifier. TCRdb re-derived calls from the 5' RACE reads in MiXCR, one entry per CDR3 protein. The sample yields some 9,000 distinct CDR3 sequences, 14% seen once. There are many counts of this clonotype. What it binds is unknown. Time point: sample taken at primary tumor resection. V and J are TRBV10-3 and TRBJ2-4; 7 bases match TRBD1. This TCR came from a male donor with early-stage non-small cell lung cancer. The sample here was lung tumor tissue, taken at surgery. In DNA, the CDR3 is TGTGCCATCAGTGATGGGACAGCTCTAGCCAAAAACATTCAGTACTTC. Translated: CAISDGTALAKNIQYF.